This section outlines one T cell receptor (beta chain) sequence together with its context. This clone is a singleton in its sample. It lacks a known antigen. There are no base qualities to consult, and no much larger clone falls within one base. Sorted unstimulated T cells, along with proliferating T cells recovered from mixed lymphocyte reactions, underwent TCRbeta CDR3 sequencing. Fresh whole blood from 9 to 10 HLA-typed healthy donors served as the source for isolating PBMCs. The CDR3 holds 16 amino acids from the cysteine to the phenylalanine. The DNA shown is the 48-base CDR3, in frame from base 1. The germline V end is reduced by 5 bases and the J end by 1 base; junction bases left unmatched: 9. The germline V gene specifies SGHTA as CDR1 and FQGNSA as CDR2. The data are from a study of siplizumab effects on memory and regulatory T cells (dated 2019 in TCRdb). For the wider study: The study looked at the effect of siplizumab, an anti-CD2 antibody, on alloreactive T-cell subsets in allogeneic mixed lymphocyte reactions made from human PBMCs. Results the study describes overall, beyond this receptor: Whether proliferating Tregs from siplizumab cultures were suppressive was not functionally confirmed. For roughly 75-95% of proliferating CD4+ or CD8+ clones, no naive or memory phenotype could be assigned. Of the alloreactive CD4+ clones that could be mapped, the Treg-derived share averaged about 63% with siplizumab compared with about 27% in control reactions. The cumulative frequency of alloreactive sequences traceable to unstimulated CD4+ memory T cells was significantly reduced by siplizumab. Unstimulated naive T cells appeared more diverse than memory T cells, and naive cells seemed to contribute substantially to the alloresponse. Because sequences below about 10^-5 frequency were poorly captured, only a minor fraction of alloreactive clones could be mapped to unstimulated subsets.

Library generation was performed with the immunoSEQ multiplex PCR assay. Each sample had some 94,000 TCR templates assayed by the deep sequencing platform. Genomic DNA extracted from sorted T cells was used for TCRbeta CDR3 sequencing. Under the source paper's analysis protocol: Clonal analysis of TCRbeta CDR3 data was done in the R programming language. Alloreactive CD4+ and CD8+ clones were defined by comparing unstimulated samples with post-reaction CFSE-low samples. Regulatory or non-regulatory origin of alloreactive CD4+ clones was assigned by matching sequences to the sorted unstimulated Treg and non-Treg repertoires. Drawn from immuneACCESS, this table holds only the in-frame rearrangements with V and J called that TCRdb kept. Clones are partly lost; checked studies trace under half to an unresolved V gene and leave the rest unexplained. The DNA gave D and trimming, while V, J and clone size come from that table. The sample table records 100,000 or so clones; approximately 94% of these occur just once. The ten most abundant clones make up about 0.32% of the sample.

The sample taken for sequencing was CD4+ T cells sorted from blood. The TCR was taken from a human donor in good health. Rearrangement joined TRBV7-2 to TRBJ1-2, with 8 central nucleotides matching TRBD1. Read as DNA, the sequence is TGTGCCAGCAGCCCCGAAGGGACAGGAGTTAACTATGGCTACACCTTC. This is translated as CASSPEGTGVNYGYTF.